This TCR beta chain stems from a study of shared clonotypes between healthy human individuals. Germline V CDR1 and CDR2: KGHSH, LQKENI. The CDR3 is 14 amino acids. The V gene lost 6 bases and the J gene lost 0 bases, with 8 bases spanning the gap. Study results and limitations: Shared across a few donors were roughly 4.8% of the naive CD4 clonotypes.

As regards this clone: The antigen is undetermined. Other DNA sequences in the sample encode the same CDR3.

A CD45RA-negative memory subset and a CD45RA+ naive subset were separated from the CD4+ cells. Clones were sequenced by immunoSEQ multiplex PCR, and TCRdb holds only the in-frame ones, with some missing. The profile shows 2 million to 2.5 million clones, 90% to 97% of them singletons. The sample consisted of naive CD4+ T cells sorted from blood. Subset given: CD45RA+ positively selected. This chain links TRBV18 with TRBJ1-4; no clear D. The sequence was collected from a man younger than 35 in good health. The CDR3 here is CASSAGATNEKLFF. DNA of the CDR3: TGTGCCAGCTCCGCGGGTGCAACTAATGAAAAACTGTTTTTT.